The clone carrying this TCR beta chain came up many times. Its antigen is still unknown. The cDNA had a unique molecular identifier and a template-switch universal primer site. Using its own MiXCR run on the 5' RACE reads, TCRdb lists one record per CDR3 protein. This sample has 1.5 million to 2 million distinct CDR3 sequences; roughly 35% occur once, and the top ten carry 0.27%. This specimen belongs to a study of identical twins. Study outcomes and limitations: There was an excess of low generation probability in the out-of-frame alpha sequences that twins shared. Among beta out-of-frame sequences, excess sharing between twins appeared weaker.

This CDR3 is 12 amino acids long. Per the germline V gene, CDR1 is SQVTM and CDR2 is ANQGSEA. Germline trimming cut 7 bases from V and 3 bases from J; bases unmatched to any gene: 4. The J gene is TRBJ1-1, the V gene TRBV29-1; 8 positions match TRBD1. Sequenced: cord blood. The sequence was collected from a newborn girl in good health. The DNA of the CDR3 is TGCAGCGCCGGACAGGGTGACACTGAAGCTTTCTTT. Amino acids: CSAGQGDTEAFF.